The 5 T cell receptor beta chains given below trace back to one sample, sequenced in a study of blood T cell repertoires in COVID-19. The data were produced by immunoSEQ multiplex PCR, yet TCRdb's version contains in-frame clones alone and is incomplete. The table has some 48,000 clones, approximately 95% seen once. Specimen: peripheral blood. The source of these receptors is a man aged 55 to 69 with COVID-19, enrolled during active disease.

The chain employs TRBV3-1 (or the pseudogene TRBV3-2) and TRBJ2-1; D is perhaps TRBD2 (6 bases). Germline CDR1 and CDR2: LGHDT and YNNKEL (reference sequence). V was pared by 1 base and J by 4 bases, with 11 bases between. This CDR3 has 15 residues. The CDR3 DNA sequence: TGTGCCAGCAGCCAAGGACTAGTCTCTTACAATGAGCAGTTCTTC. Amino acid sequence: CASSQGLVSYNEQFF.

The chain links TRBV7-2 to TRBJ1-2; possibly TRBD1 for D (5 bases). Germline values: CDR1 SGHTA, CDR2 FQGNSA. Deletions cut 3 bases from V and 5 bases from J, with 10 bases between. The CDR3 is 13 residues long. CDR3 loop: CASSFEQAYGYTF. CDR3 bases: TGTGCCAGCAGCTTTGAACAGGCTTATGGCTACACCTTC.

The V call is TRBV9, the J call TRBJ2-1; 7 nucleotides match TRBD1. Germline V CDR1 and CDR2: SGDLS, YYNGEE. The J segment lost 1 base and the V segment lost 4 bases, leaving 5 bases of the junction unmatched. The length of the CDR3 is 15 residues. CDR3 sequence (DNA): TGTGCCAGCAGCACCAGCAGGGGGTCCTACAATGAGCAGTTCTTC. Protein product: CASSTSRGSYNEQFF.

V is TRBV14 and J is TRBJ1-2; TRBD1 agrees at 7 bases. V was clipped by 4 bases and J by 0 bases; unmatched bases: 5. The CDR3 loop spans 15 amino acids. CDR1 is SGHDN, CDR2 FVKESK, per germline. The CDR3 is CASSLGTETNYGYTF. CDR3 DNA: TGTGCCAGCAGCCTCGGGACAGAGACTAACTATGGCTACACCTTC.

The chain joins TRBV28 to TRBJ2-3; 7 nucleotides agree with TRBD2. After removal of 4 bases from V and 2 bases from J, the junction contained 3 bases not matched to a gene. Germline V CDR1 and CDR2: MDHEN, SYDVKM. This CDR3 region has 14 residues. The CDR3 spells CASSSSGPTDTQYF. In DNA, the CDR3 is TGTGCCAGCAGTTCTAGCGGACCCACAGATACGCAGTATTTT. The full variable domain, with the rest looked up from reference TRBV28 and TRBJ2-3, is DVKVTQSSRYLVKRTGEKVFLECVQDMDHENMFWYRQDPGLGLRLIYFSYDVKMKEKGDIPEGYSVSREKKERFSLILESASTNQTSMYLCASSSSGPTDTQYFGPGTRLTVL.